Presented here are 12 T cell receptor beta chains from one specimen sequenced in a study of T cells in Graves' hyperthyroidism and ophthalmopathy. RNA transcripts yielded amplified TCR beta CDR3 regions. TCR CDR3 regions were first amplified by RT-PCR with HTBI primers. TCRdb used MiXCR to reprocess the multiplex PCR reads, holding one entry per CDR3 protein. The table shows roughly 640,000 distinct CDR3 sequences, with 16% occurring only once. The sequenced sample consisted of blood. Receptors originate from a woman aged 35 to 49 with Graves' ophthalmopathy.

This clonotype was detected only once. This may be a read error: a much more frequent sequence differs by one nucleotide. This chain uses TRBV29-1 with TRBJ2-1; no firm D call. Germline CDR1 and CDR2: SQVTM and ANQGSEA. CDR3 length equals 11 residues. Trimming left V 4 bases short and J 10 bases short, with 11 bases between. CDR3 residues: CSVGDLREQFF. The DNA of the CDR3 is TGCAGCGTTGGCGACCTGAGGGAGCAGTTCTTC.

This clonotype was seen only a few times. V usage is TRBV5-1 and J usage is TRBJ2-3; D perhaps matches TRBD2 (5 bases). The CDR3 is 16 amino acids. Germline CDR1 reads SGHRS; CDR2 reads YFSETQ. V shed 0 bases and J shed 2 bases, with 13 bases lying between them. The CDR3 is CASSLVASTSTDTQYF. DNA for the CDR3: TGCGCCAGCAGCTTGGTGGCTAGCACATCCACAGATACGCAGTATTTT.

At least ten counts were recorded for this clonotype. V usage is TRBV11-2 and J usage is TRBJ2-2; TRBD2 matches 7 bases. CDR1 is SGHAT, CDR2 FQNNGV, per germline. This CDR3 spans 15 amino acids. The trim removed 5 bases at V and 4 bases at J, leaving 7 bases unmatched. The CDR3 spells CASSGREASTGELFF. The DNA for the CDR3 is TGTGCCAGCAGCGGCCGGGAGGCGAGCACCGGGGAGCTGTTTTTT.

This clonotype was seen only a few times. The J gene is TRBJ2-3, the V gene TRBV3-1; 9 bases are shared with TRBD1. The CDR3 is made up of 16 amino acids. Germline CDR1 is LGHDT and CDR2 is YNNKEL (reference sequence). J gave up 5 bases and V 4 bases, and 10 bases lay outside the gene matches. The DNA for the CDR3 is TGTGCCAGCAGCCCAACCCGGGACAGGGCGGTAGATACGCAGTATTTT. This sequence encodes CASSPTRDRAVDTQYF.

This clonotype was seen only a few times. The J gene is TRBJ2-1, the V gene TRBV4-1; 7 nucleotides align to TRBD2. CDR3 length: 20 residues. Germline CDR1 reads MGHRA; CDR2 reads YSYEKL. The V segment lost 1 base and the J segment 3 bases; nucleotides outside the gene matches: 18. The CDR3 coding sequence is TGCGCCAGCAGCCAAGGGGCCCCACGGAGAACCGGGACTAACTACAATGAGCAGTTCTTC. The encoded protein is CASSQGAPRRTGTNYNEQFF.

This clonotype was picked up a small number of times. The V gene is TRBV6-1, the J gene TRBJ2-2, with a weak D call TRBD1 (5 bases). The germline V gene encodes CDR1 MNHNS and CDR2 SASEGT. The length of the CDR3 is 15 residues. The V end lost 9 bases, the J end lost 4 bases, and 18 bases lay between the germline ends. CDR3 residues: CASRPGHTSTGELFF. CDR3 sequence (DNA): TGTGCCAGTCGTCCAGGGCACACAAGCACCGGGGAGCTGTTTTTT.

Many counts were recorded for this clonotype. The chain has TRBV18 and TRBJ1-1; 7 bases line up with TRBD1. CDR1 and CDR2 (germline): KGHSH, LQKENI. This CDR3 spans 15 amino acids. Germline trimming cut 2 bases from V and 1 base from J; bases unmatched to any gene: 4. CDR3 coding DNA: TGTGCCAGCTCACCAGGACAGGCGGGGAACACTGAAGCTTTCTTT. Translated, it gives CASSPGQAGNTEAFF.

This clonotype has only a few counts. The chain uses TRBV7-6 and TRBJ2-3; 11 bases line up with TRBD2. V dropped 4 bases and J dropped 2; count of bases not matched to a gene: 5. This CDR3 contains 16 residues. Germline V gives CDR1 SGHVS, CDR2 FNYEAQ. CDR3 in DNA: TGTGCCAGCAGCTATTCGGGACTAGCGGTCACAGATACGCAGTATTTT. Its protein product is CASSYSGLAVTDTQYF.

This clonotype was counted a few times. CDR3 DNA sequence: TGTGCCAGCAGCGTAGGCAGGACTAGAATGGAGACCCAGTACTTC. Translating gives CASSVGRTRMETQYF. The chain couples TRBV9 to TRBJ2-5; TRBD2 agrees at 7 bases. CDR1 SGDLS and CDR2 YYNGEE come from the germline V gene. CDR3 length equals 15 residues. The V gene end was trimmed by 0 bases and the J gene end by 5 bases; junction bases not matched to a gene: 7.

Many counts were recorded for this clonotype. The V and J genes are TRBV11-2 and TRBJ1-6; D remains unclear. Germline V gene data show CDR1 as SGHAT and CDR2 as FQNNGV. V lost 1 base and J lost 6, with 10 bases in between. The CDR3 has 15 residues. CDR3 loop: CASSLVGSFNSPLHF. The CDR3, as DNA: TGTGCCAGCAGCTTAGTCGGCAGCTTTAATTCACCCCTCCACTTT. Full variable domain (rest looked up from reference TRBV11-2 and TRBJ1-6): EAGVAQSPRYKIIEKRQSVAFWCNPISGHATLYWYQQILGQGPKLLIQFQNNGVVDDSQLPKDRFSAERLKGVDSTLKIQPAKLEDSAVYLCASSLVGSFNSPLHFGNGTRLTVT.

The CDR3 DNA reads as TGTGCCAGCAGCCAAGGACAGGCCCTCGCACCCCTCCACTTT. Protein product: CASSQGQALAPLHF. The gene calls are TRBV3-1 and TRBJ1-6, with a possible D match to TRBD1 (6 bases). Trimming removed 1 base at V and 11 bases at J, with 12 bases between. The V gene's germline CDR1 is LGHDT and CDR2 YNNKEL (reference sequence). The CDR3 runs 14 residues.

The rearrangement joins TRBV12-3 or TRBV12-4 to TRBJ2-7; no definite D call. Trimming took 6 bases from V and 2 from J, leaving 8 bases between them. This CDR3 spans 12 amino acids. The CDR3 DNA reads as TGTGCCAGCAGACGGGCCGCCTACGAGCAGTACTTC. Translated, it gives CASRRAAYEQYF.